This T cell receptor (beta chain) was observed in a study of cytotoxic CD8 clonotypes in ibrutinib-treated CLL. Study-wide points: Shared public clonotypes were rare, and on treatment they either got smaller or stayed the same.

The sequencing depth, 1 in 200,000 to 1 in 1 million T cells, was the target. Generated by immunoSEQ multiplex PCR, the TCRdb table keeps only in-frame clones and is missing some. The data contain fewer than 150,000 clones, 80% to 85% of them seen just once; the ten biggest clones take up around 3.3%. Points on this clone: Antigen specificity is unknown.

Germline V gives CDR1 SQVTM, CDR2 ANQGSEA. V shed 5 bases, J shed 1 base, and the junction held 1 base outside the gene matches. This CDR3 has 13 residues. Specimen: PBMCs, collected after 24 months of ibrutinib treatment. The receptor was derived from a human donor with chronic lymphocytic leukemia. The V gene is TRBV29-1, the J gene TRBJ2-5; 10 positions agree with TRBD1. The CDR3, as DNA: TGCAGCGTTCGGGACAGGGGCCAAGAGACCCAGTACTTC. It specifies CSVRDRGQETQYF.